In its sample, the clone carrying this TCR beta chain was seen many times. What it recognizes is unknown. Volunteers from a blood bank in Maryland, USA, made up the healthy controls. This entry belongs to a study of neurological immune-mediated disorders. MiXCR, run by TCRdb on the 5' RACE reads, gives a single entry per CDR3 protein. The data show tens of thousands of distinct CDR3 sequences, around a tenth seen once. The CDR3 is 16 residues long. Germline V lookup: CDR1 MGHRA, CDR2 YSYEKL. V lost 2 bases to trimming and J lost 4 bases, with 15 bases between them. The study, taken as a whole, reports: The greatest degree of TCR clonal expansion was observed in HTLV-1-associated myelopathy, with the lowest in multiple sclerosis, below that of healthy controls. The study found no CDR3 amino acid sequences shared by expanded clones across subjects, suggesting private repertoires in all groups.

The source of this sequence is a man aged 45-60 years in good health. What was sequenced was PBMCs. This chain connects TRBV4-1 to TRBJ1-5, with D tentatively TRBD1 (5 bases). The CDR3: CASSQIVDRGNQPQHF. The CDR3 DNA reads TGCGCCAGCAGCCAAATCGTAGACAGAGGGAATCAGCCCCAGCATTTT.